This is a list of T cell receptor beta chains from one sample in a study of patients and donors after allogeneic stem cell transplantation. Via MiXCR, TCRdb re-called the RT-PCR reads, giving one row per CDR3 protein. The table includes roughly 940,000 distinct CDR3 sequences, approximately 18% detected once. The sequenced material came from blood, either unsorted or a sorted T cell fraction (not recorded which). The receptors here all came from a human donor who was either an allogeneic HSCT recipient or a stem cell or donor lymphocyte infusion donor (not recorded which). It is not recorded whose cells these are; they may come from a transplant donor. Each CDR3 is given with its conserved first and last residue. Fields, in order: CDR3 protein, CDR3 DNA, D gene, J gene, clone size, V gene. D genes are given only for firm matches. Size tells how often a clone was seen (once, few, many) or the class of an expanded clone, and some rows leave it out.

CDR3 protein: CSATPTSGTYNEQFF; CDR3 DNA: TGCAGTGCTACCCCGACTAGCGGGACTTACAATGAGCAGTTCTTC; D gene: TRBD2; J gene: TRBJ2-1; clone size: many; V gene: TRBV20-1
CDR3 protein: CSAKTDYEQYF; CDR3 DNA: TGCAGTGCTAAAACAGACTACGAGCAGTACTTC; D gene: .; J gene: TRBJ2-7; clone size: .; V gene: TRBV20-1
CDR3 protein: CASSQTYSNYGYTF; CDR3 DNA: TGTGCCAGCAGTCAAACATATTCTAACTATGGCTACACCTTC; D gene: .; J gene: TRBJ1-2; clone size: .; V gene: TRBV27
CDR3 protein: CASSLGQGVEQYF; CDR3 DNA: TGTGCCAGCAGCTTAGGACAGGGGGTCGAGCAGTACTTC; D gene: TRBD1; J gene: TRBJ2-7; clone size: few; V gene: TRBV7-2
CDR3 protein: CAISVSSGKGNEQFF; CDR3 DNA: TGTGCCATCAGTGTGAGTAGCGGCAAGGGGAATGAGCAGTTCTTC; D gene: .; J gene: TRBJ2-1; clone size: few; V gene: TRBV10-3
CDR3 protein: CASSSGTGGNQPQHF; CDR3 DNA: TGTGCCAGCAGTTCCGGGACAGGGGGCAATCAGCCCCAGCATTTT; D gene: TRBD1; J gene: TRBJ1-5; clone size: many; V gene: TRBV12-3/TRBV12-4
CDR3 protein: CASSLSGGRAYF; CDR3 DNA: TGTGCCAGCAGCCTAAGCGGGGGACGAGCGTACTTC; D gene: TRBD2; J gene: TRBJ2-7; clone size: .; V gene: TRBV11-2
CDR3 protein: CSAPASSGRNTGELFF; CDR3 DNA: TGCAGTGCCCCAGCCTCTAGCGGGAGAAACACCGGGGAGCTGTTTTTT; D gene: TRBD2; J gene: TRBJ2-2; clone size: .; V gene: TRBV20-1
CDR3 protein: CASSYRRLGATDTQYF; CDR3 DNA: TGTGCCAGCAGTTACCGAAGGTTAGGGGCCACAGATACGCAGTATTTT; D gene: .; J gene: TRBJ2-3; clone size: .; V gene: TRBV6-2/TRBV6-3
CDR3 protein: CSVEDTTSGNLGAQYF; CDR3 DNA: TGCAGCGTTGAAGATACGACTAGCGGGAACTTAGGGGCCCAGTACTTC; D gene: TRBD2; J gene: TRBJ2-5; clone size: many; V gene: TRBV29-1
CDR3 protein: CASTYGTGRPPLHF; CDR3 DNA: TGTGCCAGCACTTACGGGACAGGGAGACCACCCCTCCACTTT; D gene: TRBD1; J gene: TRBJ1-6; clone size: .; V gene: TRBV6-5